The present entry profiles one T cell receptor (beta chain) with its context. This clonotype appeared many times. This receptor's antigen is unknown. There are no base qualities to consult, and no much larger clone falls within one base. The data were taken from a study of human T cells and chemical hapten exposure (dated by TCRdb to the early 2020s). As for the study more broadly: For sensitization, 2% DPC in acetone was applied to a roughly 2 cm by roughly 2 cm area of upper inner arm skin. Throughout the study period of about 23 weeks, patients also received therapeutic DPC doses to the scalp every week. Patch tests used Finn chambers with 0.01% DPC on the upper back, scored after 6 days by International Contact Dermatitis Research Group standards. Alopecia areata with under or over 50% scalp involvement, alopecia totalis and alopecia universalis were represented in the patient cohort, which was mostly female. Libraries were combined into a pool for sequencing, and differences in TCR yield between samples came mainly from small differences in library volumes within the pool. This study followed changes in the peripheral blood TCR repertoire in vivo during primary and secondary sensitization of alopecia patients to the hapten diphenylcyclopropenone (DPC). Blood was sampled from patients pre-sensitization (week 0) and at 2, 6 and about 24 weeks after DPC sensitization. About 28 alopecia patients gave blood for TCR sequencing at one to four time points (pre-sensitization, 2, 6 and 24 weeks). Results the study describes overall, beyond this receptor: Patch test score was positively correlated with the number of PT1 expanded TCRs, with significance at thresholds 8, 16 and 32 but not at 4. Repeated subsampling changed both the strength of the expansion versus patch-test correlation and the threshold at which that correlation became significant. All patients had alopecia, a presumed autoimmune disease, so their immune response might differ from that of healthy individuals. DPC sensitization did not change the number of TCRs with a frequency above 1 in 1000, and there was no evidence of changes in global repertoire structure. Significantly more large CDR3 similarity clusters were formed by expanded TCRs than by pre-sensitization or healthy control sets, consistent with antigen-driven responses.

To prepare the library, RACE was applied. TCRdb names NextSeq 500 as the instrument used. Library preparation attached unique molecular identifiers to individual cDNA molecules for quantitative, reproducible TCR counting. From each blood RNA sample, both TCR alpha and TCR beta chains were sequenced. In the paper's pipeline: The median number of TCRs per sample was 95,638, ranging from about 23,224 to 700,000. V, J and CDR3 annotation of the TCR reads was carried out using the Decombinator software suite. To make PS versus PT1 abundance plots, every sample was subsampled to the same number of TCRs (28,000). TCRs were defined as expanded if absent before sensitization and observed at least eight times at the 2-week time point. TCRdb cleaned the public reads at Q25 with fastp, built clones with MiXCR and kept in-frame beta chains. Duplicate CDR3 protein sequences are folded into a single record with the most common DNA and genes. The V and J calls shown here were made by TCRdb, not taken from the authors' results. The sample records roughly 38,000 distinct CDR3 sequences, 7.6% of which are singletons. The top ten clones comprise 1% to 1.5% of the sample.

The CDR3 starts with the cysteine, ends with the phenylalanine, and has 16 residues. Only the CDR3 part of the read is kept: 48 bases, read in frame from the first base. Between the V and J ends, shortened by 6 bases and 1 base respectively, the junction contains 18 bases. According to the germline V gene, CDR1 reads MGHDK and CDR2 reads SYGVNS. The sample's time point label is to be understood as: pre-sensitization, week 0. The treatment or condition label of this sample denotes: therapeutic diphenylcyclopropenone sensitization with weekly scalp DPC. At each patch-test visit, blood was drawn before the patch test was applied. To be eligible, patients had to be aged 18 to 70, diagnosed with alopecia and judged suitable for DPC therapy, while pregnant patients were excluded. Total RNA was isolated from unfractionated whole blood collected in Tempus Blood RNA tubes.

This chain joins TRBV25-1 to TRBJ1-1, with TRBD1 perhaps the D gene, on 6 matching bases. This sequence originates from a woman aged 45-60 years with alopecia areata. Some clones in this sample may be carry-over from other donors' samples. Material: whole blood, obtained in connection with sensitization to the hapten diphenylcyclopropenone (DPC). The CDR3 amino acid sequence is: CASSTLGGGPNTEAFF. Read as DNA, the sequence is TGTGCCAGCAGCACCCTGGGGGGGGGCCCGAACACTGAAGCTTTCTTT.